The T cell receptor (beta chain) described here comes from a study of blood T cells in healthy people across ages. Study findings and constraints: What prevented conclusive comparison of naive and antigen-experienced cells was that PBMCs were unsorted.

Of note for this clonotype: Its specificity is not known.

A J-beta primer mix and a sample-barcoded 5' primer were used in a second PCR of roughly 6 to 12 cycles. TCRdb reanalysed the 5' RACE reads using MiXCR and keeps one entry per CDR3 protein. Of 1.5 million to 2 million distinct CDR3 sequences listed, 28% were seen once; the top ten hold 7.7%. Germline loops: CDR1 SGHAT, CDR2 FQNNGV. CDR3 length: 14 residues. The germline V and J ends were trimmed by 0 bases and 2 bases, with 7 bases remaining between them. The chain carries TRBV11-2 and TRBJ1-1; D is undetermined. This receptor was identified in a woman aged 25-40 years in good health. The sample was blood. The CDR3 DNA reads as TGTGCCAGCAGCTTAGAATCCCCCAACACTGAAGCTTTCTTT. Translation gives CASSLESPNTEAFF.